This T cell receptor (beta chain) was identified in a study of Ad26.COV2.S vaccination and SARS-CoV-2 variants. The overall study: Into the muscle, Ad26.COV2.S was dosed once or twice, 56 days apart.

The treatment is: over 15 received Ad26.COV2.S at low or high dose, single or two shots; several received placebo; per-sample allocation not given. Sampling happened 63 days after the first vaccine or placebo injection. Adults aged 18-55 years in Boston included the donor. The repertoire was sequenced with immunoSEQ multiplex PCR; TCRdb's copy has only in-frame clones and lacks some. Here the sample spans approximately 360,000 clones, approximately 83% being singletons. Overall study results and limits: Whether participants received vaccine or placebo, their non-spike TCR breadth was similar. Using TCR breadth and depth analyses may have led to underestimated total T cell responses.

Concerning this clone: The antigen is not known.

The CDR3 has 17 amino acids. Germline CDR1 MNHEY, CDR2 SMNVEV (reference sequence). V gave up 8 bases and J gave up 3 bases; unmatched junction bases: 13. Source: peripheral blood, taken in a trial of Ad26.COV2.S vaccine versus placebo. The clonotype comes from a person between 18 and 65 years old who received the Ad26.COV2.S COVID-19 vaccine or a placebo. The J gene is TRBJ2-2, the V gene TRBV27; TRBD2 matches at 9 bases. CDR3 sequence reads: CASAWRGREGYTGELFF. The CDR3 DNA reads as TGTGCCAGCGCCTGGAGGGGGCGGGAGGGATACACCGGGGAGCTGTTTTTT.